This TCR beta chain is from a study of blood T cell repertoires in COVID-19. In the study overall: T cells, B-cell-depleted T cells, or PBMCs supplied cDNA or gDNA.

Participants were aged about 18 to 90 years, lived in roughly 25 US areas, and enrolled virtually. Clinical histories supplied by participants themselves formed the basis of cohort assignment. Two negative PCRs, clearance, or symptom resolution were required of recovered Cohort 3 donors. Using immunoSEQ multiplex PCR, the repertoire was profiled, and TCRdb retains in-frame clones only, with some absent. The sample lists more than 150,000 clones; about 90% were seen once. The sequence came from a woman between 45 and 60 years old who had recovered from COVID-19. The sequenced sample was PBMCs or T cells enriched from blood (not recorded which).

The CDR3 coding sequence is TGCGCCAGCAGCCAAGTCCCTGAGGAGCAGTTCTTC. Amino acid sequence: CASSQVPEEQFF. The chain couples TRBV4-3 to TRBJ2-1; no clear D. CDR1 LGHNA and CDR2 YSLEER come from the germline V gene. This CDR3 has 12 residues. Trimming took 1 base from V and 10 from J, leaving 8 bases between them.